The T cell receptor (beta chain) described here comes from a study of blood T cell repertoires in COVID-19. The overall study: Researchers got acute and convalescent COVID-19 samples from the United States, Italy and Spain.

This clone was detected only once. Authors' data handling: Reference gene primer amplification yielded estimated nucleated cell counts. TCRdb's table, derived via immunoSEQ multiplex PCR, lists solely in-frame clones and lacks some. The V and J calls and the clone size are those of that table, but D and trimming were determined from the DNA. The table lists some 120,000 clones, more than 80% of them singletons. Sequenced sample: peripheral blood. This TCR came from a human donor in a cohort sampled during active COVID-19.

The CDR3 coding sequence is TGTGCCAGCAGCTTAGCGTCAGACGTCCTGACTTTC. This codes for CASSLASDVLTF. The rearrangement joins TRBV7-9 to TRBJ2-6; D call uncertain. This CDR3 spans 12 amino acids. The germline V gene has CDR1 SEHNR and CDR2 FQNEAQ (reference sequence). Trimming pared 0 bases from V and 11 bases from J, leaving 5 bases between.